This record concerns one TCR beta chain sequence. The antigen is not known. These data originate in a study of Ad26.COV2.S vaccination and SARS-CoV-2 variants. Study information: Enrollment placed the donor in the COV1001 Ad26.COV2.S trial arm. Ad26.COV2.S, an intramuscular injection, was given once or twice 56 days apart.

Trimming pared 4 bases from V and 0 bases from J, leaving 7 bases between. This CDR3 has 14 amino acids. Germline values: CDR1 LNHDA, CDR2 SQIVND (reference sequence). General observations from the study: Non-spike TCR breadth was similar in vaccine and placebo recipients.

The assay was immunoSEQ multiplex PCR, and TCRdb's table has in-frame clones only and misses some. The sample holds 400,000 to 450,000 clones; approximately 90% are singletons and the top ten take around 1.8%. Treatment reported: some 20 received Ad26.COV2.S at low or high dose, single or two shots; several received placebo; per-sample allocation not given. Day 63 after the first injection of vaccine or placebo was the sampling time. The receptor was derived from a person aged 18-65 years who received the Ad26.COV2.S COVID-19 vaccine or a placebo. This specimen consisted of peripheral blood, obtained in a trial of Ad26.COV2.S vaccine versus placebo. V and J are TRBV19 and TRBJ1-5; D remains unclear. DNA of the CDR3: TGTGCCAGTAGTACATACTATAGCAATCAGCCCCAGCATTTT. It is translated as CASSTYYSNQPQHF.